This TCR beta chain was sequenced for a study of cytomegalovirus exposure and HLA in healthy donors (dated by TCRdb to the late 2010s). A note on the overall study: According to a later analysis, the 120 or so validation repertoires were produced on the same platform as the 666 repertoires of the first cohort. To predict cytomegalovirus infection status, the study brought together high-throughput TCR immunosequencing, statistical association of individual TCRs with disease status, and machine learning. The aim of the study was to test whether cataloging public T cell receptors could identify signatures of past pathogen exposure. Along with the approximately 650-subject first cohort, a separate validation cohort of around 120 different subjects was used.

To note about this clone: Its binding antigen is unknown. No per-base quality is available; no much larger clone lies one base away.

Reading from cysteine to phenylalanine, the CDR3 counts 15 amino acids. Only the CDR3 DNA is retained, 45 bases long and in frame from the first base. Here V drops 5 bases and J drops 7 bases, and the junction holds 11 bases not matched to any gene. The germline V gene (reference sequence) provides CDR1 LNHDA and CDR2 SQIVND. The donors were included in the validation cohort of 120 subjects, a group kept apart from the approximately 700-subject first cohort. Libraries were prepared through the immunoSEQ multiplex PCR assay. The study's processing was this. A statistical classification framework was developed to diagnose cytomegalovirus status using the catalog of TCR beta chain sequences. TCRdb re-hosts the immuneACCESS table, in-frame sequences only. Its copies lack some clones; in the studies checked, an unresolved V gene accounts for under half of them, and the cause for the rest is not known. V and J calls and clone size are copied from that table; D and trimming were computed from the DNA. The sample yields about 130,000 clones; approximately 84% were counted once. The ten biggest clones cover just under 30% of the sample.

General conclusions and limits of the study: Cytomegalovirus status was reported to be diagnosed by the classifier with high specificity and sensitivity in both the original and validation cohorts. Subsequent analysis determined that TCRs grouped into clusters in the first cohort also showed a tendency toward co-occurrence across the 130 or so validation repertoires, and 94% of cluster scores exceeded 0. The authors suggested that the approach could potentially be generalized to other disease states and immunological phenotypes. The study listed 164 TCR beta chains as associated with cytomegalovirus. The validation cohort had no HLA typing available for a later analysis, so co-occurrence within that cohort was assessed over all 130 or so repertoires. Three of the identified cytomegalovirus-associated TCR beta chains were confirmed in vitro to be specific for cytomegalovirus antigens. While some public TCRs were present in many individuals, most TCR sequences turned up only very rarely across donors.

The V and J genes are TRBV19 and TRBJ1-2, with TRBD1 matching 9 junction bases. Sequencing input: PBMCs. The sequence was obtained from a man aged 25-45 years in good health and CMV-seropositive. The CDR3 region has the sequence CASSARGGQGSGYTF. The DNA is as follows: TGTGCCAGTAGTGCCCGAGGGGGACAGGGAAGTGGCTACACCTTC.